This T cell receptor beta chain stems from a study of immune cell composition in non-small cell lung cancer. This clone came up once. The antigen is undetermined. Study observations and caveats: Tumour-reactive clones were not shown to match dominant in vivo tumour clones.

Sequencing was performed with immunoSEQ multiplex PCR; in TCRdb, only in-frame clones are kept and a portion is missing. This sample has several thousand clones, with approximately 84% found just once. This CDR3 is built from 14 residues. Trimming cost V 5 bases and J 3 bases; bases outside gene matches: 4. CDR1 and CDR2 (germline): LNHDA, SQIVND (reference sequence). The normal lung sample lay at least 3 cm, and maximally far, from the tumour. The receptor was derived from a human donor with non-small cell lung cancer. This sequence joins TRBV19 and TRBJ2-7; 10 nucleotides align to TRBD2. Material for sequencing was non-adjacent lung tissue. The DNA for the CDR3 is TGTGCCAGTAGTTTGACTAGCGGGTTCTACGAGCAGTACTTC. It yields the protein CASSLTSGFYEQYF.